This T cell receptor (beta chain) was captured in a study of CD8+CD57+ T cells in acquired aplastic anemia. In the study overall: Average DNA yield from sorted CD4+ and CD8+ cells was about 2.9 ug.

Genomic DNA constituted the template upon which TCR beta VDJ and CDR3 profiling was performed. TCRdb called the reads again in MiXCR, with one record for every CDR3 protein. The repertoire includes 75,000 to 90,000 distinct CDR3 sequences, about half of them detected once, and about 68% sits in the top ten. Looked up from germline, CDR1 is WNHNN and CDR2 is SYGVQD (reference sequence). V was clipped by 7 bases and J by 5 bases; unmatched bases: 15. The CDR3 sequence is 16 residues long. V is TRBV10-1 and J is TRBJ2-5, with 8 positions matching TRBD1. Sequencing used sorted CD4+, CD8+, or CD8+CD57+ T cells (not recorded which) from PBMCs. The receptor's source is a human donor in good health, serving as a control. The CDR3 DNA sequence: TGCGCCAGCACGATCGACCGGGACAGGTTCAGCGAGACCCAGTACTTC. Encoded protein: CASTIDRDRFSETQYF.